This T cell receptor beta chain came from a study of siplizumab effects on memory and regulatory T cells. This CDR3 region has 14 residues. The V gene's germline CDR1 is SGDLS and CDR2 YYNGEE. The ends were cut back, 4 bases at V and 5 bases at J, with 15 bases in the middle. Clones were sequenced by immunoSEQ multiplex PCR, and TCRdb holds only the in-frame ones, with some missing. Among some 100,000 clones listed, roughly 95% were seen once. The rearrangement uses TRBV9 and TRBJ2-5, with unresolved D. The origin of this receptor is a human donor in good health. The source material was non-Treg CD4+ T cells sorted from blood. CDR3 amino acids: CASSPGSLRETQYF. In nucleotides, the CDR3 is TGTGCCAGCAGCCCCGGTAGCCTGAGGGAGACCCAGTACTTC.